This T cell receptor (beta chain) was identified in a study of OX40 agonist ivuxolimab in advanced cancers. At the level of the study: A history of anti-PD-1, anti-PD-L1 or anti-CTLA-4 therapy was acceptable, and 40% had some. Study findings and constraints: Clonal expansion by week 6 occurred in CD4+ and CD8+ blood T cells (at 0.1 to 3.0 mg/kg).

As for this clone: Its antigen is not known.

TCRdb's table, derived via immunoSEQ multiplex PCR, lists solely in-frame clones and lacks some. The sample has about 37,000 clones; approximately 80% are singletons. CDR1 and CDR2 (germline): SEHNR, FQNEAQ (reference sequence). Trimming removed 2 bases from V and 4 bases from J, with 9 bases in between. This CDR3 has 13 residues. This material consisted of CD4+ or CD8+ T cells sorted from blood, taken in a trial of the OX40 agonist ivuxolimab. This chain links TRBV7-9 with TRBJ2-7, with D maybe TRBD1 (6 bases). This TCR was sampled from an adult with an advanced solid tumor such as melanoma, head and neck, liver or kidney cancer. CDR3 loop: CASSLNREYEQYF. For the CDR3, the DNA is TGTGCCAGCAGCTTAAACAGGGAGTACGAGCAGTACTTC.